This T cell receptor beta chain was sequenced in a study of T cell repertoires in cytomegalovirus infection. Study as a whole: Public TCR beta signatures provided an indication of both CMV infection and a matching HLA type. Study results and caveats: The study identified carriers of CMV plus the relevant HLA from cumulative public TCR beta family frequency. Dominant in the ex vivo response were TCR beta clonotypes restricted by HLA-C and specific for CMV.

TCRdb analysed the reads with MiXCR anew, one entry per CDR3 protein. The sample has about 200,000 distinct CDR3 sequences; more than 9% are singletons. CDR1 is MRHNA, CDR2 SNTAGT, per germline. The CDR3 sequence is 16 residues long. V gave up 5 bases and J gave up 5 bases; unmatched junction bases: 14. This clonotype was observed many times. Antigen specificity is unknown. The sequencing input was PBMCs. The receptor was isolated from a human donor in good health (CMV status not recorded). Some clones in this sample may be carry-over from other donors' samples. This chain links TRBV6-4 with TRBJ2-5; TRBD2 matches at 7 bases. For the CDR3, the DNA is TGTGCCAGCAGTCCCAGCGGGGCGATTCCGGGGGAGACCCAGTACTTC. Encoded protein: CASSPSGAIPGETQYF.